This T cell receptor (beta chain) was documented in a study of metastatic and nonmetastatic thyroid tumors (dated by TCRdb to about 2020). General notes on the study: Repertoires from peripheral blood and from tumor or nodule tissue samples of malignant and benign thyroid patients were compared.

For CDR1 and CDR2, the germline V gene lists MNHNS and SASEGT. Trimmed from V: 7 bases; trimmed from J: 6 bases; junction bases lacking a gene match: 10. The CDR3 covers 17 residues, taking in both the cysteine and the phenylalanine. Solely the CDR3 DNA is kept, with 51 bases framed from the first base. Receptors were amplified or captured by PCR. TCRdb records Illumina HiSeq 4000 as the sequencer. The TCR beta-chain CDR3 region of each patient was profiled by high-throughput sequencing. Concerning the study's data processing: A classifier to discriminate distant-metastatic papillary thyroid cancer patients was built from CDR3 differences across clinicopathological groups. To measure repertoire diversity the researchers used the Shannon index, while the Morisita-Horn index served to gauge how similar the tumor and blood repertoires were. In-frame beta chains were kept once TCRdb had trimmed the public reads at Q25 with fastp and called clones with MiXCR. The V and J calls and clone size are TCRdb's, not the authors'. Recorded for this sample are fewer than 50,000 clones; 28% of them occurred a single time. The ten most abundant clones make up about a tenth of the sample.

Study-level results and caveats: In both blood and tumor samples, malignant tumors were reported to have significantly higher TCR beta diversity than benign nodules.

No patient had received any treatment before thyroid surgery. Patient clinical samples collected from about 2011 to 2018 were retrospectively analysed using T-cell receptor beta sequencing. As to this clone: Its antigen remains undetermined. One base away there is no much larger clone; base qualities are not given.

The origin of this receptor is a male donor with papillary thyroid cancer or a benign thyroid nodule (not recorded which). Some clones in this sample may be carry-over from other donors' samples. The chain joins TRBV6-1 to TRBJ2-6; the junction holds 12 bases that match TRBD2. Input material: blood. The DNA sequence reads TGTGCCAGCATGACTAGCGGGAGAAAGGCTGTGGCCAACGTCCTGACTTTC. This sequence encodes CASMTSGRKAVANVLTF.